This T cell receptor beta chain was captured in a study of blood T cell repertoires in COVID-19. Study overall: The cDNA or gDNA used as material had been derived from T cells, B-cell-depleted T cells, or PBMCs.

Recovery among Cohort 3 donors was established by two negative PCRs, clearance, or symptom resolution. Germline V gene sequence: CDR1 SGHTA, CDR2 FQGNSA. This CDR3 contains 14 residues. Trimming pared 10 bases from V and 4 bases from J, leaving 19 bases between. Per the original data handling: Reference gene primer amplification gave estimated nucleated cell counts. The method was immunoSEQ multiplex PCR; TCRdb's version includes in-frame clones alone and lacks a portion of them. V and J calls and clone size are those listed in that table; D and trimming were worked out from the DNA. The sample yields some 340,000 clones, 75% to 90% seen once.

Sequenced material: PBMCs or T cells enriched from blood (not recorded which). The receptor comes from a woman aged 45-65 years who had recovered from COVID-19. V is TRBV7-2 and J is TRBJ1-2; TRBD1 is a possible D gene (5 bases). CDR3 region: CAIKGASPFYGYTF. The CDR3 nucleotides are TGTGCCATCAAAGGGGCCAGCCCGTTCTATGGCTACACCTTC. Full variable domain (outside the CDR3, taken from reference TRBV7-2 and TRBJ1-2): GAGVSQSPSNKVTEKGKDVELRCDPISGHTALYWYRQSLGQGLEFLIYFQGNSAPDKSGLPSDRFSAERTGGSVSTLTIQRTQQEDSAVYLCAIKGASPFYGYTFGSGTRLTVV.